This entry features one TCR beta chain sequence. This CDR3 has 14 residues. The V and J ends lost 8 bases and 0 bases respectively, with 11 bases between them. Germline V CDR1 and CDR2: MNHNS, SASEGT. RNA transcripts provided the template for amplifying TCR beta CDR3 regions. HTBI primers were used in a first-round RT-PCR, which preceded a second-round multiplex PCR. TCRdb independently ran MiXCR on the multiplex PCR reads; one entry per CDR3 protein. In the table there are hundreds of thousands of distinct CDR3 sequences, about 20% of which are singletons. If no ophthalmopathy appeared within 18 months of follow-up, hyperthyroidism was termed stable. Aged 18 to 65, hyperthyroidism patients had been newly diagnosed, with under 2 months' duration. The data are from a study of Graves' ophthalmopathy and Graves' hyperthyroidism.

The clonotype comes from a woman between 18 and 29 years old with stable Graves' hyperthyroidism. Some clones in this sample may be carry-over from other donors' samples. The chain is built from TRBV6-1 and TRBJ1-5; D not resolved. The sample consisted of peripheral blood. The CDR3 reads CASGRTYSNQPQHF. Here the CDR3 DNA reads TGTGCCAGCGGACGGACCTATAGCAATCAGCCCCAGCATTTT.